This TCR beta chain was documented in a study of spatial heterogeneity in lung cancer. Time point defined: sample taken at primary tumor resection. From the 5' RACE reads, TCRdb called clonotypes with MiXCR, one entry per CDR3 protein. This table holds approximately 7,000 distinct CDR3 sequences, about an eighth found once. This clonotype has ten or more counts. Its antigen is as yet unknown. This beta chain is a stray sequence in a library constructed for alpha chains; its clone size is not meaningful. Germline CDR1 and CDR2: DFQATT and SNEGSKA (reference sequence). The germline V and J ends were trimmed by 2 bases and 2 bases, with 10 bases remaining between them. The CDR3 extends over 15 amino acids. Whole-study results and caveats: Tumors with more nonsynonymous mutations had more expanded intratumoral alpha and beta TCRs.

This sequence joins TRBV20-1 and TRBJ1-6; no definite D call. Source: lung tumor tissue, taken at surgery. The source of this sequence is a male donor with early-stage non-small cell lung cancer. The CDR3 spells CSARTQDPYNSPLHF. The CDR3 nucleotides are TGCAGTGCTAGAACCCAGGACCCCTATAATTCACCCCTCCACTTT.